Reported below is one T cell receptor beta chain. Original handling: It was from reference gene primer amplification that nucleated cell counts were estimated. Method: immunoSEQ multiplex PCR; TCRdb's copy keeps in-frame clones and lacks some. V and J calls and clone size follow that table, whereas D and trimming were derived from the DNA. The sample records about 79,000 clones, roughly 89% being singletons. The entry originates in a study of blood T cell repertoires in COVID-19. Across the whole study: Both acute and convalescent COVID-19 samples were obtained from the United States, Italy and Spain.

From germline, CDR1 is SQVTM and CDR2 ANQGSEA. V was cut by 3 bases and J by 2 bases, with 8 bases left in between. The CDR3 loop spans 13 amino acids. This clonotype was obtained from a man aged 70-80 years with active or convalescent COVID-19. The sequenced sample consisted of peripheral blood. V is TRBV29-1 and J is TRBJ2-1, with D unclear. The CDR3 sequence is CSVDPVAYNEQFF. In nucleotides, the CDR3 is TGCAGCGTTGACCCGGTCGCCTACAATGAGCAGTTCTTC.